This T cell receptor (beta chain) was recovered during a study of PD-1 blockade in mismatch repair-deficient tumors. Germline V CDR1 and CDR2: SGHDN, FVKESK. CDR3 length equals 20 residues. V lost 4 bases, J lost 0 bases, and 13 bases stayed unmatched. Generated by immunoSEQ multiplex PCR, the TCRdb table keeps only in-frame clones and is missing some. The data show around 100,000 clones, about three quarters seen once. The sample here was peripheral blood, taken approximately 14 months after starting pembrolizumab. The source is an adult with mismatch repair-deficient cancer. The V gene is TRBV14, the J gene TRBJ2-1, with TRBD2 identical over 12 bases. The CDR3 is CASSPLRLAGVRSSYNEQFF. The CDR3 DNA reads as TGTGCCAGCAGCCCTCTAAGACTAGCGGGAGTTCGGAGCTCCTACAATGAGCAGTTCTTC.